Below, 5 T cell receptor beta chains from the same sample are listed, as sequenced in a study of human T cells and chemical hapten exposure. The time point here: pre-sensitization, week 0. The treatment was: therapeutic diphenylcyclopropenone sensitization with weekly scalp DPC. Each CDR3 protein gets one entry after TCRdb re-called the RACE reads with MiXCR. The sample includes about 260,000 distinct CDR3 sequences, about 9% of them seen just once. This specimen consisted of whole blood, obtained in connection with sensitization to the hapten diphenylcyclopropenone (DPC). These receptors were collected from a woman between 40 and 50 years old with alopecia areata. Some clones in this sample may be carry-over from other donors' samples.

The rearrangement links TRBV20-1 to TRBJ2-7; TRBD2 aligns across 11 bases. Germline V gene data show CDR1 as DFQATT and CDR2 as SNEGSKA (reference sequence). The CDR3 sequence is 14 residues long. Germline trimming cut 7 bases from V and 4 bases from J; bases unmatched to any gene: 9. CDR3 coding DNA: TGCAGTGATCCAACTAGCGGGAGTATTTACGAGCAGTACTTC. Its protein product is CSDPTSGSIYEQYF.

This clonotype was observed a few times. The rearrangement uses TRBV6-6 and TRBJ1-5; tentatively, D is TRBD1 (5 bases). Germline V lookup: CDR1 MNHNY, CDR2 SVGAGI (reference sequence). The CDR3 loop spans 15 amino acids. V was shortened by 3 bases and J by 2 bases, with 11 bases between the two germline ends. CDR3 DNA: TGTGCCAGCAGTTATGCGGGGGAGGGCAATCAGCCCCAGCATTTT. Translated, it gives CASSYAGEGNQPQHF.

The V call is TRBV11-3, the J call TRBJ2-1; 7 bases are shared with TRBD2. CDR1 SGHNT and CDR2 YENEEA come from the germline V gene. The V segment lost 5 bases and the J segment 9 bases; nucleotides outside the gene matches: 10. The CDR3 loop spans 14 amino acids. CDR3 sequence: CASSTTSFDSEQFF. CDR3 bases: TGTGCCAGCAGCACGACTAGCTTTGACTCTGAGCAGTTCTTC.

This clonotype appeared a few times. The rearrangement links TRBV28 to TRBJ2-7; D might be TRBD1 or TRBD2, each matching 6 bases. Between the trimmed V and J ends, which lost 5 bases and 3 bases, there was a span of 14 bases. The CDR3 is 14 residues long. CDR1 and CDR2 (germline): MDHEN, SYDVKM. DNA for the CDR3: TGTGCCAGCAGTCGGGGGCCAGGAGGCTACGAGCAGTACTTC. This codes for CASSRGPGGYEQYF.

The table lists this clonotype with a few counts. V is TRBV6-2 or TRBV6-3 and J is TRBJ2-7, with 8 bases matching TRBD2. The germline V gene encodes CDR1 MNHEY and CDR2 SVGEGT. The J segment lost 0 bases and the V segment lost 2 bases, leaving 3 bases of the junction unmatched. There are 15 residues in the CDR3. For the CDR3, the DNA is TGTGCCAGCAGTTACGGACTAGCTGTCTCCTACGAGCAGTACTTC. Encoded protein: CASSYGLAVSYEQYF.